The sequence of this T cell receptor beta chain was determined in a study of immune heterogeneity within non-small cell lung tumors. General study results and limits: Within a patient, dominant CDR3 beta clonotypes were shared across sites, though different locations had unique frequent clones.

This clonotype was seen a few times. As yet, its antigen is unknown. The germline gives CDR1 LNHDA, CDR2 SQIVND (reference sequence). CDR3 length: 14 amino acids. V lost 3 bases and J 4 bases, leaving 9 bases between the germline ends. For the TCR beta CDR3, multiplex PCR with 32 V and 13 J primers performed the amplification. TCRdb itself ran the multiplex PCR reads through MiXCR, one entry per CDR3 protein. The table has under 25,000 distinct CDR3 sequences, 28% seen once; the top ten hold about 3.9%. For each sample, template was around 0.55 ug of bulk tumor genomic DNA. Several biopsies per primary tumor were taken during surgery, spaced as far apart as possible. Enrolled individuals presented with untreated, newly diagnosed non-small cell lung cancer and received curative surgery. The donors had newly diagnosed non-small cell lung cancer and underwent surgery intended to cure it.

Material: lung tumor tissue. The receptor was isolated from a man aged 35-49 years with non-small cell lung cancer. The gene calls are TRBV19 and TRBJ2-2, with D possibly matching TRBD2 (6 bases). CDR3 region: CASSIGGGTGELFF. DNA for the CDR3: TGTGCCAGTAGTATTGGGGGAGGCACCGGGGAGCTGTTTTTT.